This is a list of T cell receptor beta chains from one sample in a study of identifying expanded T cells in peripheral blood. Clones were read by immunoSEQ multiplex PCR, and TCRdb kept only the in-frame ones, dropping some. Of about 85,000 clones in the sample, around 89% were seen once. The specimen sequenced was blood. These receptor sequences come from a person aged 18-70 years in good health. Each CDR3 is given with its conserved first and last residue. D genes are given only for firm matches. Not all rows give a size; the values are once, few, many and, for expanded clones, a class.

>.|TRBD2|TRBV14|TRBJ2-2
CASSRGLAGGYTGELFF
TGTGCCAGCAGCCGTGGACTAGCGGGGGGTTACACCGGGGAGCTGTTTTTT
>.|TRBD1|TRBV28|TRBJ2-5
CASTTGGDGQETQYF
TGTGCCAGCACGACAGGGGGAGACGGTCAGGAGACCCAGTACTTC
>.|TRBD2|TRBV2|TRBJ2-3
CASSERGARSDTQYF
TGTGCCAGCAGTGAGCGGGGGGCCCGCTCGGATACGCAGTATTTT
>.|.|TRBV19|TRBJ2-7
CASSIYEQYF
TGTGCCAGTAGTATCTACGAGCAGTACTTC
>.|.|TRBV18|TRBJ1-2
CASSPRLGGYTF
TGTGCCAGCTCACCGCGCCTCGGGGGCTACACCTTC
>few|TRBD1|TRBV27|TRBJ1-2
CASSLTGNLDGYTF
TGTGCCAGCAGTTTGACAGGGAATCTCGACGGCTACACCTTC
>.|TRBD2|TRBV5-4|TRBJ2-1
CASSLEGSGGPQFF
TGTGCCAGCAGCTTGGAGGGTAGCGGGGGCCCGCAGTTCTTC
>.|.|TRBV5-6|TRBJ1-3
CASSRGRTLGNTIYF
TGTGCCAGCAGCCGAGGACGGACCCTCGGAAACACCATATATTTT
>.|TRBD1|TRBV4-2|TRBJ2-7
CASSHGTGLSYEQYF
TGTGCCAGCAGCCACGGGACAGGCCTGTCCTACGAGCAGTACTTC
>.|.|TRBV7-9|TRBJ1-3
CASYNGGSPSGNTIYF
TGTGCCAGCTACAACGGCGGGAGCCCCTCTGGAAACACCATATATTTT
>.|TRBD1|TRBV6-5|TRBJ1-5
CASSRTGIRDQPQHF
TGTGCCAGCAGCCGGACAGGGATTAGGGATCAGCCCCAGCATTTT
>.|TRBD2|TRBV6-1|TRBJ2-1
CASSGLAGVYEQFF
TGTGCCAGCAGTGGGCTAGCGGGGGTCTATGAGCAGTTCTTC
>.|.|TRBV27|TRBJ2-5
CASRGRRGWRQETQYF
TGTGCCAGCAGAGGTCGAAGGGGCTGGCGGCAAGAGACCCAGTACTTC
>.|.|TRBV13|TRBJ2-7
CASKPQDTDEQYF
TGTGCCAGCAAACCTCAGGACACCGACGAGCAGTACTTC
>few|TRBD1|TRBV18|TRBJ1-6
CASSQDRVSSPLHF
TGTGCCAGCTCTCAAGACAGGGTATCTTCACCCCTCCACTTT
>.|.|TRBV9|TRBJ1-4
CASSGGQGREKLFF
TGTGCCAGCAGCGGGGGGCAGGGTAGAGAAAAACTGTTTTTT
>.|TRBD1|TRBV5-4|TRBJ1-2
CASSYPDRGQSGYTF
TGTGCCAGCAGCTACCCGGACAGGGGGCAGAGTGGCTACACCTTC
>.|.|TRBV2|TRBJ1-4
CASSEALRANEKLFF
TGTGCCAGCAGTGAAGCGCTTAGAGCTAATGAAAAACTGTTTTTT